This T cell receptor (beta chain) was identified in a study of regulatory T cells in long-lasting Graves disease (dated by TCRdb to about 2021). Context from the whole study: Patients with newly diagnosed Graves' disease had been on antithyroid drugs for under 3 months. A total of around 33 samples were covered by TCR sequencing, comprising around 13 persistent and around 20 newly diagnosed Graves' disease patients. The study took place in China and was registered as a clinical trial. Peripheral blood TCR sequencing and RNA sequencing compared persistent Graves' disease patients with newly diagnosed Graves' disease patients. Study-wide conclusions, independent of this receptor: More public clonotypes were shared among persistent patients (2,741) than among newly diagnosed patients (roughly 1,000). Sequencing and analysis were limited to the TCR beta chain. Lower TCR Shannon entropy and fewer highly expanded clones were observed in persistent Graves' disease patients than in newly diagnosed patients, which suggested clonal expansion. The authors acknowledged the small sample size as a limitation that may reduce accuracy. Because the primary lesion, thyroid tissue, could not be accessed, the study looked at peripheral blood alone. TRBV28, TRBJ1-2 and TRBJ2-5 were preferentially used in persistent disease, while TRBV20-1 and TRBJ2-1 were favored in newly diagnosed disease.

The CDR1 and CDR2 encoded by the germline V gene (reference sequence) are DFQATT and SNEGSKA. V loses 3 bases at its end and J loses 7 bases; junction bases beyond the gene matches: 10. Inclusive of the bounding cysteine and phenylalanine, the CDR3 is 15 residues long. The read is trimmed to its CDR3 DNA, 45 bases read in frame from base 1. In light of the paper, this sample's time point label describes: newly diagnosed GD, antithyroid drugs for less than 3 months. For both TCR sequencing and RNA sequencing, RNA was extracted from PBMCs in TRIzol. The diagnosis of Graves' disease was made according to American Thyroid Association guidelines. The patients came from an endocrinology department in Xi'an, China. From each patient, about 9.7 milliliters of peripheral blood was collected into an EDTA anticoagulant tube. PBMCs were isolated by Ficoll Paque Plus density gradient separation without further T cell sorting. An Agilent 2100 Bioanalyzer and agarose gel were used to check RNA quality, and a NanoDrop 2000 was used to measure RNA concentration.

Many counts were recorded for this clonotype. Its antigen has not been determined. Base qualities were left out, and no much larger clone turns up one base away. Libraries came from multiplex PCR. Sequencer: Illumina HiSeq 4000. CDR3 regions were amplified by Arm-PCR with iRepertoire HTBI primers to construct TCR beta libraries. Before sequencing, the PCR products went through gel purification. Per the authors' processing: A total of around 59 TRBV and about 13 TRBJ segments were identified across samples and were used for gene usage analysis of CDR3 amino acid clonotypes. Filtered high-quality paired reads were merged into contigs using COPE and FqMerger. BLAST was used to align contigs to IMGT TRBV, TRBD and TRBJ reference genes, with CDR3 defined following IMGT. Any clonotype with a frequency above 0.1% was counted as a highly expanded clone. Repertoire diversity was measured by Shannon entropy, and V-J evenness by the Gini coefficient. Clonotypes shared by more than one individual were considered public. The raw public reads went through TCRdb reprocessing: fastp at Q25, MiXCR clone calling, in-frame beta chains kept. CDR3 protein duplicates are merged, each entry listing the most common genes and DNA. The V and J calls come from TCRdb's annotation, not from the publication. In all, the sample holds a few hundred thousand distinct CDR3 sequences, and 14% to 15% of those were seen once. Approximately 7.6% of the sample lies in the top ten.

This sample was shared with a second study, whose subject was T cells in Graves' hyperthyroidism and ophthalmopathy. Taken from the second paper: Stable Graves' hyperthyroidism was defined as no progression to ophthalmopathy during 18 months of follow-up. Hyperthyroidism patients were newly diagnosed, with disease duration under 2 months, and aged 18 to 65 years. The study excluded patients with uncontrolled infections, other autoimmune diseases, pregnancy or lactation. Diagnoses were established on the basis of clinical symptoms, serum thyroxine and TRAb, thyroid ultrasound, and orbital computed tomography. The first round of RT-PCR for the TCR CDR3 was performed with the HTBI primer set and the Qiagen OneStep RT-PCR kit. Blood samples also contained most of the expanded thyroid clonotypes (frequency above 0.001), which suggests that blood repertoires may reflect thyroid immune responses. A model built on a 13 V-J signature distinguished ophthalmopathy from stable hyperthyroidism, reaching roughly 88% sensitivity and around 81% specificity in cross-validation and 80%/75% in testing. In validation, the model predicted progression to ophthalmopathy with 60% to 71% sensitivity and 72% to 85% specificity, a median of 6.5 months before onset. TCR V-J signatures able to tell the groups apart were searched for in a discovery cohort of some 100 patients, of whom fewer than 45 had Graves' ophthalmopathy and about 55 had stable Graves' hyperthyroidism. An independent validation cohort of under 20 hyperthyroidism patients and about 15 patients who later progressed to ophthalmopathy tested prospective prediction of ophthalmopathy. For training and testing, the 110 or so patients in the discovery cohort were randomly divided in a 7:3 ratio. In over five Graves' hyperthyroidism patients, the study also compared T-cell repertoires from thyroid tissue with T-cell repertoires from blood. After sampling, hyperthyroidism patients received methimazole starting at 30 mg daily, and ophthalmopathy patients received high-dose intravenous methylprednisolone. The libraries were constructed in a second round of multiplex PCR and then size-selected and purified. Sequencing of the libraries was done on an Illumina HiSeq2000 using paired-end 100 bp reads. SOAPnuke was used to process the raw data, removing reads that contained adapters or uncalled bases, had a mean Phred below 15, or lacked an exact match to the constant primer or identifier. COPE v1.2.5 was used to merge high-quality paired reads, and clonotypes were defined as unique nucleotide sequences. MiTCR v1.1 was used to align clonotypes to the IMGT TRBV, TRBD and TRBJ reference segments. Only V-J combinations with frequency above 0.0001, covering 98% to 99.2% of repertoires, were analysed. The TCS score was defined as F50 (clonal expansion) divided by E x V (chaos), with BLOSUM62-based TCRdist calculated between CDR3 peptides within each V-J. Welch's t-statistics and random forest reduced 500 to 650 V-J features to 10 to 15, which were used in a naive Bayes classifier (R e1071). No statistical method was used to set the sample size in advance, and investigators knew the group allocation. The paper describes TCR Vbeta CDR3 sequencing of around 130 peripheral blood samples, made up of 43 ophthalmopathy patients, over 70 hyperthyroidism patients and around 17 progressor patients.

The sequence derives from a woman aged 40 to 50 with Graves disease. Donor details come from another sample of the same person, matched by shared clones. The material was peripheral blood mononuclear cells (PBMCs), obtained at new diagnosis, from a patient treated with antithyroid drugs. The sequence links TRBV20-1 to TRBJ2-1; TRBD2 matches 9 bases in the middle. The DNA sequence is TGCAGTGCTAGGTCAATGGCGGGAGGGGGGAATGAGCAGTTCTTC. Its translation is CSARSMAGGGNEQFF.